This passage covers 32 T cell receptor beta chains from one sample sequenced in a study of vaccination effects on CD4 cells after COVID-19 (dated by TCRdb to between 2021 and 2023). No cognate antigen is known for these TCRs. After 10 to 11 days of culture, CD4+ T cells were isolated with the EasySep CD4+ T cell isolation kit. Each participant got two doses of an mRNA SARS-CoV-2 vaccine, either BNT162b2 or mRNA-1273. The library relied on the immunoSEQ multiplex PCR assay. Held by TCRdb, this immuneACCESS table contains in-frame sequences only and omits some clones. Under half of the omission traces to an unresolved V gene where checked; the cause of the rest is unknown. The sample profile shows some 69,000 clones; about 73% of them were found once. The biggest ten clones account for approximately 2.4% of the sample. The sequencing used CD4+ T cells from PBMCs cultured without peptide, collected after COVID-19 vaccination. The receptors derive from a human donor who received a COVID-19 vaccine.

The chain is built from TRBV30 and TRBJ2-2, with 10 nucleotides matching TRBD1. V lost 5 bases to trimming and J lost 4 bases; unmatched junction nucleotides: 4. From germline, CDR1 is GTSNPN and CDR2 SVGIG (reference sequence). The CDR3 covers 14 residues. CDR3 residues: CAWHRDRGTGELFF. DNA of the CDR3: TGTGCCTGGCACCGGGACAGGGGCACCGGGGAGCTGTTTTTT.

This chain joins TRBV15 and TRBJ1-2; no clear D gene. The CDR3 extends over 13 amino acids. Germline V lookup: CDR1 LNHNV, CDR2 YYDKDF (reference sequence). V lost 1 base, J lost 5 bases, and 8 bases lay in between. The CDR3 here is CATSRGLSYGYTF. The CDR3 nucleotides read TGTGCCACCAGCAGAGGACTGTCTTATGGCTACACCTTC.

The chain carries TRBV4-2 and TRBJ2-5; 10 nucleotides line up with TRBD2. V shed 1 base, J shed 3 bases, and the junction held 5 bases outside the gene matches. Germline assignment: CDR1 LGHNA and CDR2 YNFKEQ. The CDR3 totals 16 residues. CDR3 bases: TGTGCCAGCAGCCAAGGGCTAGCGGGGGAAAAAGAGACCCAGTACTTC. Translating it yields CASSQGLAGEKETQYF.

The chain joins TRBV28 to TRBJ1-2; TRBD1 might be the D (5 bases). The CDR3 has 14 amino acids. With 2 bases removed from V and 6 bases from J, the gap between germline ends came to 13 bases. The germline V gene has CDR1 MDHEN and CDR2 SYDVKM. As DNA, the CDR3 is TGTGCCAGCAGTTTAACGGGGGGGGAACATGGCTACACCTTC. It codes for CASSLTGGEHGYTF.

The chain has TRBV6-4 and TRBJ1-5, with D maybe TRBD1 (5 bases). The CDR3 totals 14 residues. Germline loops: CDR1 MRHNA, CDR2 SNTAGT. The V end was cut by 5 bases, the J end by 4 bases, with 12 bases between. CDR3 loop: CASSRDGANQPQHF. Here the CDR3 DNA reads TGTGCCAGCAGTCGTGACGGGGCAAATCAGCCCCAGCATTTT.

V and J are TRBV7-9 and TRBJ2-1; tentatively, D is TRBD1 or TRBD2 (6 bases each). Per germline, CDR1 SEHNR and CDR2 FQNEAQ (reference sequence). The V and J ends lost 5 bases and 6 bases respectively, with 14 bases between them. This CDR3 is built from 14 residues. The CDR3 DNA reads TGTGCCAGCAGCAGCGACAGGACTACCAATGAGCAGTTCTTC. Translation gives CASSSDRTTNEQFF.

The rearrangement uses TRBV7-9 and TRBJ2-3; 12 positions agree with TRBD1. Germline CDR1 reads SEHNR; CDR2 reads FQNEAQ (reference sequence). V lost 5 bases, J lost 6 bases, and 6 bases stayed unmatched. The CDR3 sequence is 15 residues long. The CDR3 region has the DNA TGTGCCAGCAGCCTCGGGGACAGGGGGCCCGATACGCAGTATTTT. This codes for CASSLGDRGPDTQYF.

The chain links TRBV7-2 to TRBJ2-5, with 7 bases fitting TRBD2. Per the germline V gene, CDR1 is SGHTA and CDR2 is FQGNSA. V lost 0 bases, J lost 10 bases, and 5 bases stayed unmatched. The CDR3 has 13 residues. The CDR3 nucleotides read TGTGCCAGCAGCTTAGCAGGGACTAATAACCAGTACTTC. It encodes CASSLAGTNNQYF.

The sample holds a few counts of this clone. The chain has TRBV5-1 and TRBJ1-1, with 8 nucleotides matching TRBD1. This CDR3 is built from 13 residues. Unmatched junction bases numbered 6, after V lost 3 bases and J lost 8 bases. Germline loops: CDR1 SGHRS, CDR2 YFSETQ. CDR3 nucleotides: TGCGCCAGCAGCTGGGAGGACAGGGAGGAAGCTTTCTTT. Amino acid sequence: CASSWEDREEAFF.

Of note for this clone: One junction end does not reproduce the germline sequence, and a read error may be involved. The V gene is TRBV5-6, the J gene TRBJ1-3, with a weak D call TRBD1 (6 bases). The V gene's germline CDR1 is SGHDT and CDR2 YYEEEE. The CDR3 is 17 amino acids. The CDR3 DNA is TGTGCCAGCAGCCTGATGACAGGATCCCGCTCTGGAAACGCCATATATTTT. It encodes CASSLMTGSRSGNAIYF. Full variable domain (rest looked up from reference TRBV5-6 and TRBJ1-3): DAGVTQSPTHLIKTRGQQVTLRCSPKSGHDTVSWYQQALGQGPQFIFQYYEEEERQRGNFPDRFSGHQFPNYSSELNVNALLLGDSALYLCASSLMTGSRSGNAIYFGEGSWLTVV.

This clone has more than one count but fewer than ten. The chain joins TRBV7-2 to TRBJ1-1; D is undetermined. The CDR3 is 15 residues long. The V gene's germline CDR1 is SGHTA and CDR2 FQGNSA. With 5 bases removed from V and 4 bases from J, the gap between germline ends came to 17 bases. The CDR3 nucleotides are TGTGCCAGCAGCCCCAAGCTCGGGTTCGGCACTGAAGCTTTCTTT. Translating it yields CASSPKLGFGTEAFF.

The chain joins TRBV19 to TRBJ2-6, with a possible D match to TRBD1 (6 bases). The CDR3 is made up of 14 amino acids. The germline CDR1 and CDR2 sequences are LNHDA and SQIVND (reference sequence). Deletions cut 6 bases from V and 2 bases from J, with 8 bases between. This CDR3 reads CASRPGAGANVLTF. CDR3 nucleotide sequence: TGTGCCAGTAGGCCAGGGGCTGGGGCCAACGTCCTGACTTTC.

V gene TRBV7-2 combines with J gene TRBJ2-1; 8 nucleotides match TRBD2. The CDR3 totals 15 residues. V shed 1 base, J shed 4 bases, and the junction held 3 bases outside the gene matches. Germline V gene lookup returns CDR1 SGHTA and CDR2 FQGNSA. CDR3: CASSLVGGGYNEQFF. The DNA of the CDR3 is TGTGCCAGCAGCTTAGTAGGCGGGGGGTACAATGAGCAGTTCTTC. Drawing the rest from reference TRBV7-2 and TRBJ2-1, the complete variable domain is GAGVSQSPSNKVTEKGKDVELRCDPISGHTALYWYRQSLGQGLEFLIYFQGNSAPDKSGLPSDRFSAERTGGSVSTLTIQRTQQEDSAVYLCASSLVGGGYNEQFFGPGTRLTVL.

There are a few counts of this clone. The chain employs TRBV18 and TRBJ1-2, with D hard to call. Trimming left V 3 bases short and J 1 base short, with 6 bases between. Germline V gives CDR1 KGHSH, CDR2 LQKENI. CDR3 size: 13 residues. The CDR3, as DNA: TGTGCCAGCTCACCGGACGGTAACTATGGCTACACCTTC. Translating gives CASSPDGNYGYTF. Looking up the rest from reference TRBV18 and TRBJ1-2 gives the full variable domain: NAGVMQNPRHLVRRRGQEARLRCSPMKGHSHVYWYRQLPEEGLKFMVYLQKENIIDESGMPKERFSAEFPKEGPSILRIQQVVRGDSAAYFCASSPDGNYGYTFGSGTRLTVV.

This sequence joins TRBV5-1 and TRBJ1-1; D is undetermined. This CDR3 has 14 amino acids. CDR1 and CDR2 (germline): SGHRS, YFSETQ. Trimming cost V 2 bases and J 1 base, with 9 bases left between them. CDR3 amino acids: CASSFSSGNTEAFF. Written as DNA, the CDR3 is TGCGCCAGCAGCTTTTCTAGCGGGAACACTGAAGCTTTCTTT.

The V gene is TRBV7-3, the J gene TRBJ2-1, with 12 positions matching TRBD2. This CDR3 contains 16 residues. Germline loops: CDR1 SGHTA, CDR2 FQGTGA. V gave up 0 bases and J gave up 10 bases; unmatched junction bases: 7. CDR3 region: CASSLTLAGGPGEQFF. The DNA for the CDR3 is TGTGCCAGCAGCTTAACGCTAGCGGGGGGGCCGGGAGAGCAGTTCTTC.

This rearrangement joins TRBV2 to TRBJ1-2; the D gene is possibly TRBD1 (6 bases). V lost 8 bases to trimming and J lost 4 bases, with 20 bases between them. In germline, CDR1 is SNHLY, CDR2 FYNNEI. CDR3 length: 15 amino acids. DNA for the CDR3: TGTGCCAGCGATACCACTGGACAGAACCTCTATGGCTACACCTTC. Translating it yields CASDTTGQNLYGYTF. Combining the CDR3 with reference TRBV2 and TRBJ1-2 gives the whole variable domain EPEVTQTPSHQVTQMGQEVILRCVPISNHLYFYWYRQILGQKVEFLVSFYNNEISEKSEIFDDQFSVERPDGSNFTLKIRSTKLEDSAMYFCASDTTGQNLYGYTFGSGTRLTVV.

This chain connects TRBV2 to TRBJ2-5; D is possibly TRBD2 (5 bases). The CDR3 extends over 14 amino acids. V was shortened by 5 bases and J by 5 bases, with 15 bases between the two germline ends. Germline values: CDR1 SNHLY, CDR2 FYNNEI. The CDR3 DNA reads TGTGCCAGCAGTAGGCAGGCGGGCGTGGAGACCCAGTACTTC. Translation: CASSRQAGVETQYF.

V gene TRBV7-7 combines with J gene TRBJ2-3, with 16 bases that match TRBD2. V lost 4 bases to trimming and J lost 3 bases; unmatched junction nucleotides: 4. This CDR3 is built from 17 residues. Germline CDR1 is SSHAT and CDR2 is FNYEAQ (reference sequence). Here the CDR3 reads CASSWGLAGGPTDTQYF. The CDR3 bases are TGTGCCAGCAGCTGGGGACTAGCGGGGGGGCCTACAGATACGCAGTATTTT.

In its sample, this clone was seen once. V is TRBV20-1 and J is TRBJ1-3, with D maybe TRBD1 (5 bases). V was shortened by 3 bases and J by 4 bases, with 10 bases between the two germline ends. The length of the CDR3 is 13 residues. Germline assignment: CDR1 DFQATT and CDR2 SNEGSKA (reference sequence). CDR3 protein: CSASSGTGNTIYF. In DNA form, the CDR3 reads TGCAGTGCTAGTTCCGGGACCGGAAACACCATATATTTT.

This rearrangement joins TRBV27 to TRBJ1-2; possibly TRBD1 for D (6 bases). The V end was cut by 6 bases, the J end by 7 bases, with 18 bases between. This CDR3 contains 14 residues. Germline assignment: CDR1 MNHEY and CDR2 SMNVEV (reference sequence). The chain's CDR3 is CASSRHREDGGYTF. The CDR3 bases are TGTGCCAGCAGCCGACACAGGGAGGATGGTGGCTACACCTTC.

CDR3 in DNA: TGTGCCAGCAGCCTGTACACTGAAGCTTTCTTT. It encodes CASSLYTEAFF. This chain uses TRBV7-8 with TRBJ1-1; D is undetermined. The V gene lost 5 bases and the J gene lost 3 bases, with 4 bases spanning the gap. The germline gives CDR1 SGHVS, CDR2 FQNEAQ. The CDR3 runs 11 residues.

This clone was counted a few times. V and J are TRBV7-9 and TRBJ1-4, with TRBD1 identical over 12 bases. V lost 6 bases and J lost 5; bases outside the gene matches: 7. CDR1 is SEHNR and CDR2 is FQNEAQ in the germline V gene (reference sequence). The length of the CDR3 is 16 residues. CDR3 bases: TGTGCCAGCAGGGCCGGGACAGGGGGCATGAATGAAAAACTGTTTTTT. Its protein product is CASRAGTGGMNEKLFF. Supplemented by reference TRBV7-9 and TRBJ1-4, the full variable domain reads DTGVSQNPRHKITKRGQNVTFRCDPISEHNRLYWYRQTLGQGPEFLTYFQNEAQLEKSRLLSDRFSAERPKGSFSTLEIQRTEQGDSAMYLCASRAGTGGMNEKLFFGSGTQLSVL.

The chain carries TRBV10-3 and TRBJ1-1; D is possibly TRBD1 (5 bases). The CDR3 totals 14 residues. V was clipped by 9 bases and J by 5 bases, with 19 bases between them. Germline V gene lookup returns CDR1 ENHRY and CDR2 SYGVKD. The CDR3 DNA follows: TGTGCCATTACAGTGGGGCTGAGAGGGACTGAAGCTTTCTTT. Protein: CAITVGLRGTEAFF.

Of note for this clone: This specimen includes other DNA sequences encoding the same CDR3. This chain's CDR3 is CASSYSRGSYEQYV. The DNA for the CDR3 is TGTGCCAGCAGTTACTCCAGGGGCTCCTACGAGCAGTACGTC. V gene TRBV6-5 combines with J gene TRBJ2-7, with D tentatively TRBD1 (6 bases). Germline V gene data show CDR1 as MNHEY and CDR2 as SVGAGI. CDR3 length: 14 amino acids. The ends were cut back, 0 bases at V and 0 bases at J, with 6 bases in the middle.

This chain uses TRBV12-3 or TRBV12-4 with TRBJ1-5; 8 bases fit TRBD1. The CDR3 contains 13 residues. V lost 6 bases to trimming and J lost 4 bases; unmatched junction nucleotides: 2. The chain's CDR3 is CASSNRGNQPQHF. In DNA form, the CDR3 reads TGTGCCAGCAGCAACAGGGGGAATCAGCCCCAGCATTTT.

The gene calls are TRBV5-8 and TRBJ2-4; 8 nucleotides match TRBD2. Looked up from germline, CDR1 is SGHTS and CDR2 is YDEGEE. The CDR3 has 16 residues. The trim removed 4 bases at V and 5 bases at J, leaving 11 bases unmatched. The CDR3 sequence is CASSRRQAGAQNIQYF. The CDR3 DNA reads as TGTGCCAGCAGCCGTCGTCAAGCGGGGGCCCAAAACATTCAGTACTTC.

This chain uses TRBV15 with TRBJ2-3; 10 bases agree with TRBD2. J lost 2 bases, V lost 0 bases, and 5 bases had no gene match. CDR3 size: 17 residues. Germline CDR1 LNHNV, CDR2 YYDKDF (reference sequence). The CDR3 nucleotides are TGTGCCACCAGCAGAGATCGGAGCGGGGGGGTCACAGATACGCAGTATTTT. Translated: CATSRDRSGGVTDTQYF.

The chain couples TRBV6-1 to TRBJ1-6; TRBD1 might be the D (6 bases). V lost 1 base, J lost 5 bases, and 9 bases lay in between. The CDR3 contains 15 residues. Germline-derived CDR1 and CDR2 are MNHNS and SASEGT. CDR3 residues: CASSEGRGDNSPLHF. For the CDR3, the DNA is TGTGCCAGCAGTGAAGGCAGGGGCGATAATTCACCCCTCCACTTT.

This clone was observed a handful of times. The V and J genes are TRBV2 and TRBJ1-2, with TRBD1 identical over 8 bases. Per germline, CDR1 SNHLY and CDR2 FYNNEI. The CDR3 runs to 12 residues. V shed 6 bases and J 4 bases; nucleotides not matched to a gene: 1. The CDR3 coding sequence is TGTGCCAGCAGAGGGACAGGCTATGGCTACACCTTC. Its translation: CASRGTGYGYTF.

This rearrangement joins TRBV5-1 to TRBJ2-3; TRBD2 aligns across 11 bases. The CDR3 has 19 amino acids. In germline, CDR1 is SGHRS, CDR2 YFSETQ. Trimming removed 3 bases from V and 1 base from J; junction bases left unmatched: 13. The CDR3 DNA reads TGCGCCAGCAGCTCTGTTCCCCCTAGCGGGGGGCGTGGCACAGATACGCAGTATTTT. This translates into CASSSVPPSGGRGTDTQYF.

V and J are TRBV3-1 (or the pseudogene TRBV3-2) and TRBJ2-1, with 7 bases matching TRBD1. This CDR3 spans 15 amino acids. In germline, CDR1 is LGHDT, CDR2 YNNKEL (reference sequence). The V gene end was trimmed by 2 bases and the J gene end by 6 bases; junction bases not matched to a gene: 7. CDR3 DNA: TGTGCCAGCAGCCAACGAGGGGGCCCTGGCAATGAGCAGTTCTTC. It translates to CASSQRGGPGNEQFF.